These 16 T cell receptor beta chains were sequenced from one sample in a study of CD8 T cells in ankylosing spondylitis. The antigens for these receptors are not known. Study results and limitations: Typical of ankylosing spondylitis blood, it appeared, was a TCR beta motif of eight highly homologous variants.

TCRdb fed the 5' RACE reads into MiXCR, producing one record per CDR3 protein. This repertoire shows 500,000 to 550,000 distinct CDR3 sequences, roughly an eighth found once; its top ten account for 6.8%. Sequenced material: blood, either unsorted or a sorted T cell fraction (not recorded which). Receptors were obtained from a male donor with ankylosing spondylitis.

J is TRBJ2-1 and V is TRBV24-1; 14 positions agree with TRBD2. This CDR3 region has 17 residues. J lost 7 bases, V lost 0 bases, and 4 bases had no gene match. Per germline, CDR1 KGHDR and CDR2 SFDVKD. Here the CDR3 reads CATSDLRLAGGVNEQFF. The CDR3 bases are TGTGCCACCAGTGATTTGCGACTAGCGGGAGGGGTAAATGAGCAGTTCTTC.

The CDR3 DNA is TGTGCCAGCAGCCAAGATCTGACAGCCGGGTCCAAGTTCTTC. Amino acids: CASSQDLTAGSKFF. This rearrangement joins TRBV14 to TRBJ2-1; D may be TRBD1 (5 bases). Trimming took off 0 bases at V and 14 bases at J, with 17 bases between the two ends. CDR3 length equals 14 residues. Germline CDR1 SGHDN, CDR2 FVKESK.

This clonotype has at least ten counts. CDR3 in DNA: TGTGCCAGCTCACCACCGACGGGTCTCAACACCGGGGAGCTGTTTTTT. Amino acids: CASSPPTGLNTGELFF. The rearrangement links TRBV18 to TRBJ2-2, with D unclear. The CDR3 covers 16 residues. Germline CDR1 is KGHSH and CDR2 is LQKENI. Trimming removed 0 bases from V and 2 bases from J, with 10 bases in between. The full variable domain, completed using reference TRBV18 and TRBJ2-2, is NAGVMQNPRHLVRRRGQEARLRCSPMKGHSHVYWYRQLPEEGLKFMVYLQKENIIDESGMPKERFSAEFPKEGPSILRIQQVVRGDSAAYFCASSPPTGLNTGELFFGEGSRLTVL.

CDR3 sequence (DNA): TGTGCCAGCAGCCAAGACCTTGGGGACGGCTTTGGGTATGGCTACACCTTC. It yields the protein CASSQDLGDGFGYGYTF. The V gene is TRBV3-1, the J gene TRBJ1-2, with TRBD1 as a possible D gene (5 bases). The CDR3 has 17 amino acids. CDR1 is LGHDT and CDR2 is YNNKEL in the germline V gene (reference sequence). The V end lost 0 bases, the J end lost 5 bases, and 19 bases lay between the germline ends.

This clonotype was seen ten or more times. The J gene is TRBJ1-2, the V gene TRBV29-1; weak D call: TRBD1 (6 bases). The V and J ends lost 5 bases and 1 base respectively, with 11 bases between them. Germline values: CDR1 SQVTM, CDR2 ANQGSEA. The CDR3 contains 13 residues. In nucleotides, the CDR3 is TGCAGCGTTCCGGGACACCTTAACTATGGCTACACCTTC. Encoded protein: CSVPGHLNYGYTF. The full variable domain, rest sourced from reference TRBV29-1 and TRBJ1-2, is SAVISQKPSRDICQRGTSLTIQCQVDSQVTMMFWYRQQPGQSLTLIATANQGSEATYESGFVIDKFPISRPNLTFSTLTVSNMSPEDSSIYLCSVPGHLNYGYTFGSGTRLTVV.

This clonotype was observed at least ten times. For the CDR3, the DNA is TGTGCCAGCAGCCGGGACAACACTGAAGCTTTCTTT. It specifies CASSRDNTEAFF. This chain joins TRBV12-3 or TRBV12-4 and TRBJ1-1; maybe TRBD1 (5 bases). The V gene lost 6 bases and the J gene lost 2 bases, with 7 bases spanning the gap. The CDR3 loop spans 12 amino acids.

This clonotype has ten or more counts. V usage is TRBV6-2 or TRBV6-3 and J usage is TRBJ2-5, with 7 bases lining up with TRBD1. The V gene's germline CDR1 is MNHEY and CDR2 SVGEGT. CDR3 length equals 14 residues. V dropped 4 bases and J dropped 1; count of bases not matched to a gene: 3. Here the CDR3 DNA reads TGTGCCAGCAGTTTGACAGGGTTCCAAGAGACCCAGTACTTC. It encodes CASSLTGFQETQYF.

V gene TRBV19 combines with J gene TRBJ1-5; possible D gene TRBD1, 5 bases. The CDR3 is made up of 14 amino acids. Germline V gene lookup returns CDR1 LNHDA and CDR2 SQIVND (reference sequence). Trimming left V 3 bases short and J 3 bases short, with 9 bases between. CDR3 DNA sequence: TGTGCCAGTAGTATCGACAGCTACAATCAGCCCCAGCATTTT. It specifies CASSIDSYNQPQHF.

This clonotype appeared a few times. The V call is TRBV20-1, the J call TRBJ2-1; 11 positions match TRBD2. The J segment lost 5 bases and the V segment lost 3 bases, leaving 9 bases of the junction unmatched. The CDR3 sequence is 16 residues long. Germline assignment: CDR1 DFQATT and CDR2 SNEGSKA (reference sequence). This CDR3 reads CSASEASGRPDNEQFF. In DNA, the CDR3 is TGCAGTGCTAGTGAGGCTAGCGGGAGGCCCGACAATGAGCAGTTCTTC.

This clonotype was found a few times. The chain carries TRBV6-1 and TRBJ2-1, with TRBD2 matching 10 bases. V was pared by 6 bases and J by 6 bases, with 14 bases of the junction left unmatched. The CDR3 spans 17 residues. Germline-derived CDR1 and CDR2 are MNHNS and SASEGT. The CDR3 spells CASRTLAGSHPPNEQFF. In DNA form, the CDR3 reads TGTGCCAGCAGAACACTAGCGGGAAGTCATCCCCCCAATGAGCAGTTCTTC.

The gene calls are TRBV7-9 and TRBJ2-1, with 8 bases lining up with TRBD2. This CDR3 spans 15 amino acids. Germline CDR1 is SEHNR and CDR2 is FQNEAQ (reference sequence). Trimming removed 3 bases from V and 4 bases from J; junction bases left unmatched: 5. The CDR3 bases are TGTGCCAGCAGCTTTCCGGGACTAGGGTACAATGAGCAGTTCTTC. Translated: CASSFPGLGYNEQFF.

The chain joins TRBV5-6 to TRBJ2-3; D is ambiguous. This CDR3 has 13 residues. Deletions cut 2 bases from V and 7 bases from J, with 11 bases between. From germline, CDR1 is SGHDT and CDR2 YYEEEE. Here the CDR3 reads CASSLERSYTQYF. The CDR3 nucleotides are TGTGCCAGCAGCTTAGAGAGATCCTATACGCAGTATTTT.

The chain combines TRBV20-1 with TRBJ1-5; D not certain. Between the trimmed V and J ends, which lost 3 bases and 0 bases, there was a span of 6 bases. The CDR3 sequence is 13 residues long. Per the germline V gene, CDR1 is DFQATT and CDR2 is SNEGSKA (reference sequence). The CDR3 bases are TGCAGTGCTAGTAGTGATAGCAATCAGCCCCAGCATTTT. Translated, it gives CSASSDSNQPQHF.

The rearrangement links TRBV5-1 to TRBJ2-1; D perhaps matches TRBD1 (6 bases). V was shortened by 4 bases and J by 4 bases, with 12 bases between the two germline ends. The V gene's germline CDR1 is SGHRS and CDR2 YFSETQ. The length of the CDR3 is 14 residues. The CDR3 here is CASSALTGYNEQFF. The CDR3 DNA is TGCGCCAGCAGCGCCCTCACAGGGTACAATGAGCAGTTCTTC.

The rearrangement joins TRBV24-1 to TRBJ2-7; D gene ambiguous. V lost 0 bases, J lost 3 bases, and 14 bases lay in between. This CDR3 contains 16 residues. The V gene's germline CDR1 is KGHDR and CDR2 SFDVKD. The CDR3 DNA reads TGTGCCACCAGTGATTTGTCTTCTAGGGTGGACTACGAGCAGTACGTC. This gives the protein CATSDLSSRVDYEQYV.

This clonotype came up many times. The chain recombines TRBV11-2 with TRBJ2-2, with D uncertain. Trimming took off 1 base at V and 6 bases at J, with 9 bases between the two ends. The CDR3 consists of 14 residues. CDR1 is SGHAT, CDR2 FQNNGV, per germline. CDR3 bases: TGTGCCAGCAGCTTAGGCTTTTTCTCCGGGGAGCTGTTTTTT. Protein: CASSLGFFSGELFF.